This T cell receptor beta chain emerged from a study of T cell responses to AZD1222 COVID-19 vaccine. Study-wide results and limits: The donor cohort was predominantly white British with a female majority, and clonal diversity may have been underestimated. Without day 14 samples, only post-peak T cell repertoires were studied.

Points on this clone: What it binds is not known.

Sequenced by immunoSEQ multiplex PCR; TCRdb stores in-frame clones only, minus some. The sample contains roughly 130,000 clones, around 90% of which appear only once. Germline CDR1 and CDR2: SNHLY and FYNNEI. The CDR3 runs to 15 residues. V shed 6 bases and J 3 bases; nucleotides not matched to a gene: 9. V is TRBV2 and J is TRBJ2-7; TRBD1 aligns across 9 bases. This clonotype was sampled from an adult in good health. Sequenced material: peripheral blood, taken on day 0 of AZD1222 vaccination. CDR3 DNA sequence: TGTGCCAGCAGGGTCGGGACAGGGATCCTCTACGAGCAGTACTTC. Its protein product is CASRVGTGILYEQYF. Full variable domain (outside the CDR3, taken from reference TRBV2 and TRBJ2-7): EPEVTQTPSHQVTQMGQEVILRCVPISNHLYFYWYRQILGQKVEFLVSFYNNEISEKSEIFDDQFSVERPDGSNFTLKIRSTKLEDSAMYFCASRVGTGILYEQYFGPGTRLTVT.